This T cell receptor (beta chain) was documented in a study of shared clonotypes between healthy human individuals. Across the study: Three plates each covered CD4 naive and memory; CD8 naive two, CD8 memory one. General observations from the study: The sharing of approximately 5.1% of naive CD4 clonotypes was seen across a few donors.

Around 200 ng DNA, 30,000 or so T cell genomes, went into each sorted-subset replicate PCR. Per the original methods: Filtering differed since immunoSEQ provided only junctions, with no quality scores. Profiled with immunoSEQ multiplex PCR; TCRdb holds only in-frame clones, not every one. Clonal size and the V and J genes are those of that table, whereas D and trimming came from the DNA. Of 1,400,000 or so clones in the sample, about 98.5% were seen once. With regard to this clone: Antigen unknown. Mismatch with germline at one junction end may stem from a read error.

The TCR was taken from a young man in good health. Sequencing input: naive CD4+ T cells sorted from blood. Subset reported: CD45RA+ positively selected.

CDR3 nucleotide sequence: TGTGCTAGCAGCCTAGAGGCGGGCCCTCGAATGGGAGAGACCCAGTACTTC. It translates to CASSLEAGPRMGETQYF. This chain connects TRBV7-7 to TRBJ2-5; D is possibly TRBD2 (5 bases). Germline CDR1 reads SSHAT; CDR2 reads FNYEAQ (reference sequence). The CDR3 covers 17 residues.